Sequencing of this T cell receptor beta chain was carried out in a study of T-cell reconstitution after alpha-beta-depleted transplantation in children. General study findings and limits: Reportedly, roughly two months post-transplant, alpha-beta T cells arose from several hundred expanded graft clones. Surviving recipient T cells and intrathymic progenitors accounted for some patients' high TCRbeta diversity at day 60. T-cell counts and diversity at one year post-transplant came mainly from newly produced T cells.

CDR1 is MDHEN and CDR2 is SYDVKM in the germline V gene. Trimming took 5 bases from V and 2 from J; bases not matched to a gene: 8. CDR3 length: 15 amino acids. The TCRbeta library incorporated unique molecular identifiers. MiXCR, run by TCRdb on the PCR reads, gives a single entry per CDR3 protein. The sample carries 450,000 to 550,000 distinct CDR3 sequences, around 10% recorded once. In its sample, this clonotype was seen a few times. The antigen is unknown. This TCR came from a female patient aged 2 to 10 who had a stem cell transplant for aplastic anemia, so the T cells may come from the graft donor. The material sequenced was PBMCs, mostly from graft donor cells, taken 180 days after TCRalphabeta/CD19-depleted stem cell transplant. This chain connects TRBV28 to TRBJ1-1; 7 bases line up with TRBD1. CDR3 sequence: CASSPHDRVNTEAFF. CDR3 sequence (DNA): TGTGCCAGCAGTCCACACGACAGGGTCAACACTGAAGCTTTCTTT.